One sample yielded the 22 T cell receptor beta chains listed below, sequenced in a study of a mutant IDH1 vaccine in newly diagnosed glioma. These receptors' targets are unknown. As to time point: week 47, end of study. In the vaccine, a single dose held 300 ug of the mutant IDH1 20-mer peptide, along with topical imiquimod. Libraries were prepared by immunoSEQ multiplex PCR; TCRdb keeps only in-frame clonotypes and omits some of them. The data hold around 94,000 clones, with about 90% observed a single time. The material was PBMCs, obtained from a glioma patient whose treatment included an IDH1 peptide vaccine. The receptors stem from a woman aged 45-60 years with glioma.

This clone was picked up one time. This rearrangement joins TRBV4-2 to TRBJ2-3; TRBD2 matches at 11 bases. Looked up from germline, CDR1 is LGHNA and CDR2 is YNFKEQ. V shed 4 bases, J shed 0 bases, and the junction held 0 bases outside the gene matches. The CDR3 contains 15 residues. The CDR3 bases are TGTGCCAGCAGCCTAGCGGGAGGGAGCACAGATACGCAGTATTTT. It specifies CASSLAGGSTDTQYF.

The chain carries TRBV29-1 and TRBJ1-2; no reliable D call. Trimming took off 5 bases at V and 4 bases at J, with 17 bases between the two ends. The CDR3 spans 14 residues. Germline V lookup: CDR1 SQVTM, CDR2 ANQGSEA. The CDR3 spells CSVTPGPVLYGYTF. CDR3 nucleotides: TGCAGCGTTACCCCTGGTCCGGTCCTCTATGGCTACACCTTC. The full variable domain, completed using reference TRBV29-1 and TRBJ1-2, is SAVISQKPSRDICQRGTSLTIQCQVDSQVTMMFWYRQQPGQSLTLIATANQGSEATYESGFVIDKFPISRPNLTFSTLTVSNMSPEDSSIYLCSVTPGPVLYGYTFGSGTRLTVV.

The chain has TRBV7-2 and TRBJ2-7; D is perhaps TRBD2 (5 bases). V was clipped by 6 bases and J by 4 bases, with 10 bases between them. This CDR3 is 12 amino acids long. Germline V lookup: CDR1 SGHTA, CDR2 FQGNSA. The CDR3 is CASSVPGYEQYF. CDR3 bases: TGTGCCAGCAGTGTTCCGGGGTACGAGCAGTACTTC.

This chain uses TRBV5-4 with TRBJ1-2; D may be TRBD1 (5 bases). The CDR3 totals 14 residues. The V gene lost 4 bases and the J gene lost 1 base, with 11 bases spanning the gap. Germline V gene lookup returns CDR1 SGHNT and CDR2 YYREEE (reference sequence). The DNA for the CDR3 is TGTGCCAGCAGCGAAGGGGCGAATAACTATGGCTACACCTTC. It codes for CASSEGANNYGYTF.

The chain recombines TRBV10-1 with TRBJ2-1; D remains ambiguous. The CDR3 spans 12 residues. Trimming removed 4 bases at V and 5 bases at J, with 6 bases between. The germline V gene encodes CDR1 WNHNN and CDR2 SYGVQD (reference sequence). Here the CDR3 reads CASSGPDNEQFF. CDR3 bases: TGCGCCAGCAGTGGACCGGACAATGAGCAGTTCTTC.

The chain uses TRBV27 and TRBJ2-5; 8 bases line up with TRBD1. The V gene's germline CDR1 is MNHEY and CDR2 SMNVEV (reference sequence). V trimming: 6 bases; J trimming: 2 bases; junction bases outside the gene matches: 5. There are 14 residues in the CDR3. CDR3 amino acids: CASRRTGPQETQYF. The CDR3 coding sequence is TGTGCCAGCAGGCGGACAGGGCCTCAAGAGACCCAGTACTTC.

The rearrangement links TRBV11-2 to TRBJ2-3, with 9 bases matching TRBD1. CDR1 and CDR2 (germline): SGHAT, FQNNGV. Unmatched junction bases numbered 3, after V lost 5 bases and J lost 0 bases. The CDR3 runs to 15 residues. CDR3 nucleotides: TGTGCCAGCAGCCCCGGACAGGGGAGCACAGATACGCAGTATTTT. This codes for CASSPGQGSTDTQYF.

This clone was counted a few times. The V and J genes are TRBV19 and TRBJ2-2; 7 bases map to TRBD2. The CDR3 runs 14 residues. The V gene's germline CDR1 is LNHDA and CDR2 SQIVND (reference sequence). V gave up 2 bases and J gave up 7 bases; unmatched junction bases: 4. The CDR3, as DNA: TGTGCCAGTAGTATATCCGTAGCGGGCGGGGAGCTGTTTTTT. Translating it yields CASSISVAGGELFF.

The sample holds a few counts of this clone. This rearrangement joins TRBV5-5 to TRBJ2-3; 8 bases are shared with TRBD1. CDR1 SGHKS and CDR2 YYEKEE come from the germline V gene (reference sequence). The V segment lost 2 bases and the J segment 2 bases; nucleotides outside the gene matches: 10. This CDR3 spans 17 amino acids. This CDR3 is CASSFLTGTGNTDTQYF. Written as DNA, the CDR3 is TGTGCCAGCAGCTTTCTTACCGGGACAGGTAACACAGATACGCAGTATTTT.

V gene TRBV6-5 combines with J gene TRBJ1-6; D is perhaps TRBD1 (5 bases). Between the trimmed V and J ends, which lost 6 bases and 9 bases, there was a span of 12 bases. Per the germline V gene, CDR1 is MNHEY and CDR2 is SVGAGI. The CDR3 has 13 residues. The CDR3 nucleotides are TGTGCCAGCAGACCTACAGGAACTTCACCCCTCCACTTT. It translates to CASRPTGTSPLHF.

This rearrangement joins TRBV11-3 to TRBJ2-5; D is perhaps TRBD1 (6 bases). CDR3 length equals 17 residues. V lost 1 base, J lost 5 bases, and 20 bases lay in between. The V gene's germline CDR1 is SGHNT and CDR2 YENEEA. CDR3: CASSLGRLGAAPETQYF. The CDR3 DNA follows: TGTGCCAGCAGCTTAGGACGCCTGGGGGCGGCCCCGGAGACCCAGTACTTC.

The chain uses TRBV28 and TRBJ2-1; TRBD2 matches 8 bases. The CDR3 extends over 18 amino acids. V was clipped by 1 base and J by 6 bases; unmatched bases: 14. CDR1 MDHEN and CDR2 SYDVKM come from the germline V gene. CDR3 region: CASSLSLSRGGGTNEQFF. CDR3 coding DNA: TGTGCCAGCAGTTTATCCCTCAGCCGGGGGGGAGGGACCAATGAGCAGTTCTTC.

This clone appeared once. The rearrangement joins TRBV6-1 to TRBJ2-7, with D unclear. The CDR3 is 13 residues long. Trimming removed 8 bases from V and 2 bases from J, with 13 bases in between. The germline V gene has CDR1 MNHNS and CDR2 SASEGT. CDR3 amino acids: CASYAGPTYEQYF. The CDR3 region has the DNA TGTGCCAGCTACGCAGGCCCAACCTACGAGCAGTACTTC.

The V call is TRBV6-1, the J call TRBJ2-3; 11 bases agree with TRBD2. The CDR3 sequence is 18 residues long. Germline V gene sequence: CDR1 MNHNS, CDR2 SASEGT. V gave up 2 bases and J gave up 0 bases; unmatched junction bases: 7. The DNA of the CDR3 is TGTGCCAGCAGTGAATTAGCGGGAGGGGTGCTGAGCACAGATACGCAGTATTTT. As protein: CASSELAGGVLSTDTQYF.

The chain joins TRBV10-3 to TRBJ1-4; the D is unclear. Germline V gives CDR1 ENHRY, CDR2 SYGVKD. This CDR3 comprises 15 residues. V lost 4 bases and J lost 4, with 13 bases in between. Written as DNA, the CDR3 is TGTGCCATCAGTGCATCACGAGGCATTAATGAAAAACTGTTTTTT. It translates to CAISASRGINEKLFF.

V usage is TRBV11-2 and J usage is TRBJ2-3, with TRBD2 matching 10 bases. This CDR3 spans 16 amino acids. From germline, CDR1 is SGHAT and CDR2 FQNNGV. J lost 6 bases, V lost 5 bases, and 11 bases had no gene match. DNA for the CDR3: TGTGCCAGCAGCCCTAGAGGAGCGGGAGGGCAGGATACGCAGTATTTT. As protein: CASSPRGAGGQDTQYF.

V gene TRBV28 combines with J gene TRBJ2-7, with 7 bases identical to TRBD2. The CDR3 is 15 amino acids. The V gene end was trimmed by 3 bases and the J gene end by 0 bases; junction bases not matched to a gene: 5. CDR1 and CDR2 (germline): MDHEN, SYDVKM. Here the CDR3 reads CASSFSSGLSYEQYF. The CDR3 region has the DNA TGTGCCAGCAGTTTCAGTAGCGGGCTCTCCTACGAGCAGTACTTC.

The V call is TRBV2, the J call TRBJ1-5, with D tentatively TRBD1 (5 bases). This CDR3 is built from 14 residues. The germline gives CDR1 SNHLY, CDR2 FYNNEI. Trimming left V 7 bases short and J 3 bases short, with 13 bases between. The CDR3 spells CASKGTRNNQPQHF. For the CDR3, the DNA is TGTGCCAGCAAAGGGACGCGAAACAATCAGCCCCAGCATTTT.

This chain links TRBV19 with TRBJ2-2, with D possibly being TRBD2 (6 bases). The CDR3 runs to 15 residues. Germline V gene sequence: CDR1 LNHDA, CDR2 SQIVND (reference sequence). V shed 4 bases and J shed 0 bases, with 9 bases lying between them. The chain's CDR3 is CASSRGGPNTGELFF. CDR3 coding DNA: TGTGCCAGTAGTAGGGGAGGACCGAACACCGGGGAGCTGTTTTTT.

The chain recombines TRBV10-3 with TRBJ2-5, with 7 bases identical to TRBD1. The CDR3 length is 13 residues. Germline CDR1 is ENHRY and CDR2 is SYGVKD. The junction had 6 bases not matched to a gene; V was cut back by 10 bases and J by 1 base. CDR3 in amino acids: CASMTGRQETQYF. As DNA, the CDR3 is TGTGCCAGCATGACAGGGCGCCAAGAGACCCAGTACTTC.

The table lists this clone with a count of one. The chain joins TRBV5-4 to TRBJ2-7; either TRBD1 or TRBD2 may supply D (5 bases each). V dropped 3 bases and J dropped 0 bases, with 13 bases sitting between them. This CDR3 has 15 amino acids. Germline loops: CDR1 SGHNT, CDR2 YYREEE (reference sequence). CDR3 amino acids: CASSWDPGSSYEQYF. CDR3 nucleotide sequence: TGTGCCAGCAGCTGGGACCCTGGAAGCTCCTACGAGCAGTACTTC.

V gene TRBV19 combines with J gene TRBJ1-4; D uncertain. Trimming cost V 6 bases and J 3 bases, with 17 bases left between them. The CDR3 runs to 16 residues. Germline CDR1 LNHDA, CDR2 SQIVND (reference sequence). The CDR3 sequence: CASRPRIFRSNEKLFF. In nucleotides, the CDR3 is TGTGCCAGTAGGCCCCGGATTTTCCGCTCTAATGAAAAACTGTTTTTT.